This note documents a single T cell receptor (beta chain) sequence. The target antigen is unknown. The PCR used 60 Vbeta and 13 Jbeta primers. Measured with immunoSEQ multiplex PCR; TCRdb has only the in-frame clones, and not every one. With some 160,000 clones in the sample, the ten largest clones hold around 1.9%. The data belong to a study of cytomegalovirus exposure and HLA in healthy donors. Study results and caveats: Reports described diagnosis of cytomegalovirus status by the classifier as highly specific and sensitive. Presence/absence analyses assumed roughly uniform sequencing depth across donors, which may not hold.

The clonotype comes from a young man in good health and CMV-seronegative. Sequenced sample: PBMCs.

The CDR3 DNA reads as TGTGCCACGAAAACCCTTACGGGAGGCGCCTACGAGCAGTACTTC. This codes for CATKTLTGGAYEQYF. This sequence joins TRBV6-5 and TRBJ2-7; 7 positions agree with TRBD2. The CDR3 contains 15 residues. Losses at the gene ends were 10 bases for V and 2 bases for J; bases not matched to a gene: 14. CDR1 and CDR2 (germline): MNHEY, SVGAGI.